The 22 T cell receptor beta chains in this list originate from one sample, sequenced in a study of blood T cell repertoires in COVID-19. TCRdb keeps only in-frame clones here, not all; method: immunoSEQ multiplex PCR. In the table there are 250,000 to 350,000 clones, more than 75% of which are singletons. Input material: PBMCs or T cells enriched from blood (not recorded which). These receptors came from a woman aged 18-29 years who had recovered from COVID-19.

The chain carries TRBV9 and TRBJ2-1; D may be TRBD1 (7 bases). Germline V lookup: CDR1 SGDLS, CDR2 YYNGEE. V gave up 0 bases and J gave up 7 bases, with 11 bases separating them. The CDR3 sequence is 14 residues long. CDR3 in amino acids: CASSVGSGGNEQFF. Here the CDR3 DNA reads TGTGCCAGCAGCGTAGGCTCAGGGGGGAATGAGCAGTTCTTC.

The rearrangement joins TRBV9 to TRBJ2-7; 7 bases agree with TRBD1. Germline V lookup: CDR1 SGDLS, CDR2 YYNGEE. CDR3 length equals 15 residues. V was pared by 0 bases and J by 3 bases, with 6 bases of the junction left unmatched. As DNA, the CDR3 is TGTGCCAGCAGCGTAGGGGACAGTCAGATCTACGAGCAGTACTTC. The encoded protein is CASSVGDSQIYEQYF.

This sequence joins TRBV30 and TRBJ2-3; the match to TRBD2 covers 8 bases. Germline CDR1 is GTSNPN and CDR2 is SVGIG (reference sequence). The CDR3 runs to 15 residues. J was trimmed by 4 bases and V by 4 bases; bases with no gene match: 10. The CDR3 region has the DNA TGTGCCTGGACCGGGACTAGATTCCGAGCAGATACGCAGTATTTT. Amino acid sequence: CAWTGTRFRADTQYF.

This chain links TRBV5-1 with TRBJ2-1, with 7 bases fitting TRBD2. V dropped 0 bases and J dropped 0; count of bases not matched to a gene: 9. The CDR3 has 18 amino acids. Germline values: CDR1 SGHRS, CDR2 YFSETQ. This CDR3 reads CASSLAAGLLSSYNEQFF. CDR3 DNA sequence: TGCGCCAGCAGCTTGGCGGCGGGACTATTAAGCTCCTACAATGAGCAGTTCTTC.

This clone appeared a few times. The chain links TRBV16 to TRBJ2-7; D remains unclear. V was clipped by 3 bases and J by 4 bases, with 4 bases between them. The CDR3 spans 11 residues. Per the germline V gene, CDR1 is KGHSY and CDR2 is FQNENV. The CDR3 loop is CASSQSYEQYF. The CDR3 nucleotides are TGTGCCAGCAGCCAGTCGTACGAGCAGTACTTC.

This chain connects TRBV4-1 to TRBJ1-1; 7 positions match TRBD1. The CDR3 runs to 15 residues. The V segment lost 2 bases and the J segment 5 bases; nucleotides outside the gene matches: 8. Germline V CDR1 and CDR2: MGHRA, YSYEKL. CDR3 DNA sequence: TGCGCCAGCAGCCAAACCGCGGCAGGGGGAACTGAAGCTTTCTTT. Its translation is CASSQTAAGGTEAFF.

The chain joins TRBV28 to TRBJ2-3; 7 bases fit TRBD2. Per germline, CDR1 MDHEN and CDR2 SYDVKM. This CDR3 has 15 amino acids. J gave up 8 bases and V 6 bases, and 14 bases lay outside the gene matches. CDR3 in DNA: TGTGCCAGCAGACCTAGCGGAGGAACGAGAGGTACGCAGTATTTT. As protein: CASRPSGGTRGTQYF.

The CDR3 DNA is TGTGCCAGCTCACCACAAGCAGGGGCTGAAGCTTTCTTT. Protein product: CASSPQAGAEAFF. The V and J genes are TRBV18 and TRBJ1-1; D might be TRBD1 (6 bases). V lost 1 base to trimming and J lost 6 bases, with 9 bases between them. CDR3 size: 13 residues. The germline gives CDR1 KGHSH, CDR2 LQKENI.

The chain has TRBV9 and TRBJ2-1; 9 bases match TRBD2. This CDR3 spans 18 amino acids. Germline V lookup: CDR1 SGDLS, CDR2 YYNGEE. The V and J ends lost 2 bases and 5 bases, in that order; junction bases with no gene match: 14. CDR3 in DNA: TGTGCCAGCAGCGTCGAGGGACTAGCCGGTTTCGGGCACAATGAGCAGTTCTTC. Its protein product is CASSVEGLAGFGHNEQFF.

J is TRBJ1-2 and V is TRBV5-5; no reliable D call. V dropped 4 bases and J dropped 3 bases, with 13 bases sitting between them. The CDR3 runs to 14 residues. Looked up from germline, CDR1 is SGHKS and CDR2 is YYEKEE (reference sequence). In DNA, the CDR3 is TGTGCCAGCAGCGCGTCCGGAGTTGACTATGGCTACACCTTC. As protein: CASSASGVDYGYTF.

The CDR3 DNA reads as TGTGCCAGTAGTAGAGCACGGGAGTCGAAAAACATTCAGTACTTC. Its protein is CASSRARESKNIQYF. The chain employs TRBV19 and TRBJ2-4, with D possibly TRBD2 on 6 matching bases. Germline CDR1 LNHDA, CDR2 SQIVND (reference sequence). CDR3 length: 15 residues. V was trimmed by 4 bases and J by 4 bases, leaving 14 bases between them.

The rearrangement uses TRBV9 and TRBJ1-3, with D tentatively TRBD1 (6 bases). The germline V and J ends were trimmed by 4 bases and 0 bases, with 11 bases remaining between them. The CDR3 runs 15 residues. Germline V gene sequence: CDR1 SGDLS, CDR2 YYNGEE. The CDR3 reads CASSTQGISGNTIYF. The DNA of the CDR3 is TGTGCCAGCAGCACACAGGGCATCTCTGGAAACACCATATATTTT.

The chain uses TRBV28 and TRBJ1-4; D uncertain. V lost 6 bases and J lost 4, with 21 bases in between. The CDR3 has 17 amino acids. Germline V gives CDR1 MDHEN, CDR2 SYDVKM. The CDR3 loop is CASRPHRPREINEKLFF. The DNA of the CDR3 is TGTGCCAGCAGACCCCATAGGCCCCGGGAGATTAATGAAAAACTGTTTTTT.

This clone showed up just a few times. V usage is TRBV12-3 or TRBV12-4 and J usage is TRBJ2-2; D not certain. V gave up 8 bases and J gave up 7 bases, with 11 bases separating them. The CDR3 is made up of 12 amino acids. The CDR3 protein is CASAILRGELFF. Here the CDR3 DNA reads TGTGCCAGCGCCATTTTGCGCGGGGAGCTGTTTTTT.

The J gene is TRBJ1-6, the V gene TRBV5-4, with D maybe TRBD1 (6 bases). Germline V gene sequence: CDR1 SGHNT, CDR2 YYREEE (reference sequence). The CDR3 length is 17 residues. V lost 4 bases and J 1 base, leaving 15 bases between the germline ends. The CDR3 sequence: CASSLGGGASYNSPLHF. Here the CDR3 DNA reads TGTGCCAGCAGCCTCGGAGGGGGGGCGTCCTATAATTCACCCCTCCACTTT.

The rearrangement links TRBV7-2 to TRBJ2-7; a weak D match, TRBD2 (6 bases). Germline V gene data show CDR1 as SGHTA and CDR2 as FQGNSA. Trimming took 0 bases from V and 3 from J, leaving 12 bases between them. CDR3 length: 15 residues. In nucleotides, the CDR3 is TGTGCCAGCAGCTTAGCGCGGGGTCAGTTCTACGAGCAGTACTTC. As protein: CASSLARGQFYEQYF.

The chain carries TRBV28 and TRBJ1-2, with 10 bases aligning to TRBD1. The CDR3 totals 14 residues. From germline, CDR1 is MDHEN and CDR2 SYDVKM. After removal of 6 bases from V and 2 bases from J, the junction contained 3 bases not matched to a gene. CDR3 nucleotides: TGTGCCAGCAGGACAGGGGGCGAAAACTATGGCTACACCTTC. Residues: CASRTGGENYGYTF.

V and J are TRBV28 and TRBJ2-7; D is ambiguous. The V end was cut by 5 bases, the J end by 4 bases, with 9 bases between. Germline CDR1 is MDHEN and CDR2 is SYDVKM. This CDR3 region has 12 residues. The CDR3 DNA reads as TGTGCCAGCAGTGCAAACAGTTACGAGCAGTACTTC. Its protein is CASSANSYEQYF.

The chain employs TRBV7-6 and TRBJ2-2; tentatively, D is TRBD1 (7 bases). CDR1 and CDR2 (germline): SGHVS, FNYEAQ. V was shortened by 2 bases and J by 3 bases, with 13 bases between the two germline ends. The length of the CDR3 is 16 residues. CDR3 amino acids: CASSLLQGGDTGELFF. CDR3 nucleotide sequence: TGTGCCAGCAGCTTACTCCAGGGGGGAGACACCGGGGAGCTGTTTTTT.

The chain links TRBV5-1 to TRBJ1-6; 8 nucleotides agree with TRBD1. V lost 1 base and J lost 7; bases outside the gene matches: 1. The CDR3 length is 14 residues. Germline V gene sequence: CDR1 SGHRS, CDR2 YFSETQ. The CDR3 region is CASSLQGANSPLHF. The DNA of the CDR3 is TGCGCCAGCAGCTTGCAGGGGGCGAATTCACCCCTCCACTTT.

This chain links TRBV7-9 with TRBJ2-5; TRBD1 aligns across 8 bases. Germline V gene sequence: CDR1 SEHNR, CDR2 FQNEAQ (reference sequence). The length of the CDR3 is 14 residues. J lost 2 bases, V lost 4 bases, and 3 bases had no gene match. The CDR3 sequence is CASSSTGVQETQYF. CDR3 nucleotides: TGTGCCAGCAGCTCGACAGGGGTTCAAGAGACCCAGTACTTC.

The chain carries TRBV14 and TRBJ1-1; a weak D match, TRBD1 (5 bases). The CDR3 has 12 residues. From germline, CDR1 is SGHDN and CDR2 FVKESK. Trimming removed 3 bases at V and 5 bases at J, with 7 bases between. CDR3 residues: CASSQGGTEAFF. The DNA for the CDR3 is TGTGCCAGCAGCCAGGGGGGAACTGAAGCTTTCTTT.